The 24 T cell receptor beta chains given below trace back to one sample, sequenced in a study of blood T cell repertoires in COVID-19. Sequencing used immunoSEQ multiplex PCR; TCRdb keeps in-frame clones, though not all of them. The sample lists about 160,000 clones, around four fifths occurring once. The sample comprised PBMCs or T cells enriched from blood (not recorded which). The receptors were sampled from a woman between 45 and 60 years old who had recovered from COVID-19.

The chain joins TRBV18 to TRBJ2-1; 7 nucleotides align to TRBD2. Trimming removed 5 bases from V and 9 bases from J; junction bases left unmatched: 13. This CDR3 contains 15 residues. The germline gives CDR1 KGHSH, CDR2 LQKENI. The CDR3 spells CASSAESGNRAEQFF. CDR3 DNA: TGTGCCAGCTCAGCCGAGAGCGGGAATCGCGCTGAGCAGTTCTTC.

This clone was counted a single time. CDR3 sequence reads: CASSQAGGQYNEQFF. CDR3 sequence (DNA): TGCGCCAGCAGCCAAGCGGGAGGCCAATACAATGAGCAGTTCTTC. The V gene is TRBV4-1, the J gene TRBJ2-1, with 7 bases matching TRBD2. The CDR3 has 15 amino acids. CDR1 and CDR2 from the germline V gene are MGHRA and YSYEKL. The V gene end was trimmed by 1 base and the J gene end by 4 bases; junction bases not matched to a gene: 4.

This clone was picked up one time. The chain couples TRBV24-1 to TRBJ2-1; 9 bases are shared with TRBD1. The CDR3 is made up of 16 amino acids. With V trimmed by 1 base and J by 2 bases, 2 bases remained unmatched. Germline V gives CDR1 KGHDR, CDR2 SFDVKD. The CDR3 DNA reads as TGTGCCACCAGTGATTTAACAGGGGGCGCCTACAATGAGCAGTTCTTC. Amino acids: CATSDLTGGAYNEQFF.

The gene calls are TRBV5-8 and TRBJ2-7; tentative D call: TRBD1 (5 bases). The V end lost 4 bases, the J end lost 7 bases, and 12 bases lay between the germline ends. The CDR3 is 12 amino acids. The germline V gene has CDR1 SGHTS and CDR2 YDEGEE. The CDR3 DNA sequence: TGTGCCAGCAGCCCTGGAAGGGGTGAGCAGTACGTC. Translated: CASSPGRGEQYV.

On this clone itself: A much more abundant neighbour one base away suggests this may be a read error. The chain combines TRBV27 with TRBJ1-6; 12 bases map to TRBD1. Looked up from germline, CDR1 is MNHEY and CDR2 is SMNVEV (reference sequence). V lost 8 bases, J lost 13 bases, and 6 bases stayed unmatched. The CDR3 covers 13 residues. The CDR3 region has the DNA TGTGCCAGCTGGGGACAGGGGGCGCAGCCCCTCCACTTT. Protein: CASWGQGAQPLHF.

V gene TRBV7-8 combines with J gene TRBJ2-7; D remains ambiguous. The germline gives CDR1 SGHVS, CDR2 FQNEAQ. V lost 0 bases and J 3 bases, leaving 6 bases between the germline ends. This CDR3 spans 13 amino acids. The CDR3 DNA reads TGTGCCAGCAGCTTAGCCTTTGTCTACGAGCAGTACGTC. Protein sequence: CASSLAFVYEQYV.

V gene TRBV21-1 combines with J gene TRBJ2-1; the listed D gene, TRBD1, was not tested against the DNA. TRBV21-1 is assigned pseudogene status. The CDR3 contains 15 residues. CDR3: CASRAQGREGHEQFF. The CDR3 DNA follows: TGTGCCAGCAGGGCCCAGGGCAGGGAAGGGCATGAGCAGTTCTTC.

This chain joins TRBV7-2 and TRBJ2-5; D may be TRBD1 (6 bases). This CDR3 region has 13 residues. Per germline, CDR1 SGHTA and CDR2 FQGNSA. The V gene lost 4 bases and the J gene lost 5 bases, with 11 bases spanning the gap. The CDR3 loop is CASSWTERETQYF. The CDR3 DNA is TGTGCCAGCAGCTGGACAGAGCGGGAGACCCAGTACTTC.

This clone came up a few times. The V call is TRBV7-9, the J call TRBJ2-5; 8 positions match TRBD1. This CDR3 has 16 residues. The V gene's germline CDR1 is SEHNR and CDR2 FQNEAQ (reference sequence). Germline trimming cut 3 bases from V and 4 bases from J; bases unmatched to any gene: 10. The CDR3 protein is CASSFAGTGASETQYF. CDR3 nucleotides: TGTGCCAGCAGCTTCGCCGGGACAGGTGCTTCAGAGACCCAGTACTTC. Looking up the rest from reference TRBV7-9 and TRBJ2-5 gives the full variable domain: DTGVSQNPRHKITKRGQNVTFRCDPISEHNRLYWYRQTLGQGPEFLTYFQNEAQLEKSRLLSDRFSAERPKGSFSTLEIQRTEQGDSAMYLCASSFAGTGASETQYFGPGTRLLVL.

The rearrangement uses TRBV5-1 and TRBJ2-3, with 8 positions matching TRBD2. V lost 1 base, J lost 4 bases, and 2 bases stayed unmatched. Germline-derived CDR1 and CDR2 are SGHRS and YFSETQ. The CDR3 contains 14 residues. CDR3 coding DNA: TGCGCCAGCAGCTTGTCAGCGGGAGCAGATACGCAGTATTTT. This translates into CASSLSAGADTQYF. Together with reference TRBV5-1 and TRBJ2-3, the CDR3 gives the full variable domain: KAGVTQTPRYLIKTRGQQVTLSCSPISGHRSVSWYQQTPGQGLQFLFEYFSETQRNKGNFPGRFSGRQFSNSRSEMNVSTLELGDSALYLCASSLSAGADTQYFGPGTRLTVL.

This chain links TRBV4-1 with TRBJ2-1; 8 bases agree with TRBD1. Germline V lookup: CDR1 MGHRA, CDR2 YSYEKL. There are 15 residues in the CDR3. Trimming cost V 4 bases and J 0 bases; bases outside gene matches: 2. The CDR3: CASSPGQGSYNEQFF. DNA for the CDR3: TGCGCCAGCAGCCCCGGACAGGGCTCCTACAATGAGCAGTTCTTC.

This sequence joins TRBV30 and TRBJ1-4, with 8 bases lining up with TRBD1. With 3 bases clipped from V and 5 bases from J, the junction kept 2 bases outside the gene matches. The CDR3 has 13 residues. Per the germline V gene, CDR1 is GTSNPN and CDR2 is SVGIG (reference sequence). This chain's CDR3 is CAWRRQGNEKLFF. CDR3 sequence (DNA): TGTGCCTGGAGGAGACAGGGGAATGAAAAACTGTTTTTT.

J is TRBJ2-1 and V is TRBV11-2, with a tentative D call TRBD1 (5 bases). V gave up 5 bases and J gave up 7 bases, with 15 bases separating them. Germline assignment: CDR1 SGHAT and CDR2 FQNNGV. The CDR3 runs 14 residues. The CDR3 DNA sequence: TGTGCCAGCAGCCCGAGAGCTGACAGAAATGAGCAGTTCTTC. Its translation is CASSPRADRNEQFF.

This sequence joins TRBV6-6 and TRBJ1-3; TRBD1 aligns across 9 bases. Germline V gives CDR1 MNHNY, CDR2 SVGAGI (reference sequence). With V trimmed by 6 bases and J by 1 base, 4 bases remained unmatched. The CDR3 has 15 amino acids. The CDR3 DNA sequence: TGTGCCAGCAGGCTGACAGGGGGGTCTGGAAACACCATATATTTT. Encoded protein: CASRLTGGSGNTIYF.

The chain links TRBV5-4 to TRBJ1-1; no clear D. CDR1 and CDR2 (germline): SGHNT, YYREEE (reference sequence). The CDR3 is 15 amino acids. V was shortened by 1 base and J by 0 bases, with 10 bases between the two germline ends. The CDR3 reads CASSLTEPLNTEAFF. The DNA for the CDR3 is TGTGCCAGCAGCTTGACAGAACCGCTGAACACTGAAGCTTTCTTT.

The V and J genes are TRBV5-4 and TRBJ2-1; 14 nucleotides align to TRBD2. After removal of 2 bases from V and 8 bases from J, the junction contained 6 bases not matched to a gene. Germline lookup yields CDR1 SGHNT and CDR2 YYREEE (reference sequence). The CDR3 extends over 16 amino acids. The CDR3 coding sequence is TGTGCCAGCAGCTTTAAGGGACTAGCGGGGGAGGATGAGCAGTTCTTC. It specifies CASSFKGLAGEDEQFF.

This sequence joins TRBV2 and TRBJ1-1, with D possibly being TRBD1 (6 bases). The CDR3 is made up of 15 amino acids. Trimming left V 6 bases short and J 1 base short, with 15 bases between. From germline, CDR1 is SNHLY and CDR2 FYNNEI. CDR3 region: CASRPTGNPNTEAFF. The DNA for the CDR3 is TGTGCCAGCAGGCCAACAGGGAACCCGAACACTGAAGCTTTCTTT.

This chain links TRBV4-1 with TRBJ2-4, with 7 bases matching TRBD1. The junction had 7 bases not matched to a gene; V was cut back by 4 bases and J by 10 bases. Germline loops: CDR1 MGHRA, CDR2 YSYEKL. The CDR3 has 13 amino acids. Here the CDR3 reads CASSLSGTAIQYF. The DNA for the CDR3 is TGCGCCAGCAGCCTGTCCGGGACAGCTATTCAGTACTTC.

V is TRBV12-5 and J is TRBJ1-4; 8 positions match TRBD1. Germline assignment: CDR1 LGHNT and CDR2 FRNRAP. This CDR3 spans 20 amino acids. The V segment lost 3 bases and the J segment 0 bases; nucleotides outside the gene matches: 15. As DNA, the CDR3 is TGTGCTAGTGGTTTACCGTACCGGGACAGGAATCATGCAACTAATGAAAAACTGTTTTTT. Translating gives CASGLPYRDRNHATNEKLFF.

This clone has only a few counts. The chain combines TRBV9 with TRBJ2-3; 8 nucleotides line up with TRBD2. This CDR3 spans 15 amino acids. CDR1 is SGDLS, CDR2 YYNGEE, per germline. J was trimmed by 3 bases and V by 4 bases; bases with no gene match: 7. The DNA of the CDR3 is TGTGCCAGCAGCAGTCGGGAGGGCCTGACAGATACGCAGTATTTT. It codes for CASSSREGLTDTQYF.

This chain connects TRBV12-3 or TRBV12-4 to TRBJ1-4, with D hard to call. There are 12 residues in the CDR3. Trimming cost V 11 bases and J 3 bases, with 10 bases left between them. The DNA for the CDR3 is TGTGCCGCCCGGAGAGCTAATGAAAAACTGTTTTTT. It yields the protein CAARRANEKLFF.

The J gene is TRBJ1-4, the V gene TRBV12-3 or TRBV12-4, with D perhaps matching TRBD1 (5 bases). The V end lost 6 bases, the J end lost 8 bases, and 13 bases lay between the germline ends. The CDR3 spans 13 residues. This CDR3 reads CASSPSQGEKLFF. CDR3 DNA sequence: TGTGCCAGCAGCCCCAGCCAGGGAGAAAAACTGTTTTTT.

The chain is built from TRBV19 and TRBJ1-3; possible D gene TRBD1, 5 bases. The germline V gene encodes CDR1 LNHDA and CDR2 SQIVND (reference sequence). The CDR3 contains 14 residues. V dropped 2 bases and J dropped 4 bases, with 9 bases sitting between them. The CDR3 is CASSIRGTGNTIYF. Written as DNA, the CDR3 is TGTGCCAGTAGTATAAGGGGAACAGGAAACACCATATATTTT.

The genes are TRBV10-3 and TRBJ2-3; 11 nucleotides agree with TRBD1. The germline gives CDR1 ENHRY, CDR2 SYGVKD. The CDR3 has 17 residues. Losses at the gene ends were 4 bases for V and 0 bases for J; bases not matched to a gene: 6. The CDR3 here is CAISAGTGGSSTDTQYF. The CDR3 DNA reads as TGTGCCATCAGTGCCGGGACAGGGGGATCTAGCACAGATACGCAGTATTTT.